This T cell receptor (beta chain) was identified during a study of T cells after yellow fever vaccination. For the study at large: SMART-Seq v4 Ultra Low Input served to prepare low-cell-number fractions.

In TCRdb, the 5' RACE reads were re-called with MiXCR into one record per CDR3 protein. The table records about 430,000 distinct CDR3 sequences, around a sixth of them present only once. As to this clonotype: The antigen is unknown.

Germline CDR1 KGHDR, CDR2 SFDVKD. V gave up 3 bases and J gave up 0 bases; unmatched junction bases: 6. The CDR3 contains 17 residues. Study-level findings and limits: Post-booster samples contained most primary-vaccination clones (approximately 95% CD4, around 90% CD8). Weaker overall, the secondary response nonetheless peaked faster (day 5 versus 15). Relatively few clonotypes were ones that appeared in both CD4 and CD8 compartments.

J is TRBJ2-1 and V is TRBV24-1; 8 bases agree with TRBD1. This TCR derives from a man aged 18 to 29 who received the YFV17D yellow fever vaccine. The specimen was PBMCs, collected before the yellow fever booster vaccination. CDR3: CATSDAGGQGSYNEQFF. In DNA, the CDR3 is TGTGCCACCAGTGATGCCGGTGGACAGGGCTCCTACAATGAGCAGTTCTTC.